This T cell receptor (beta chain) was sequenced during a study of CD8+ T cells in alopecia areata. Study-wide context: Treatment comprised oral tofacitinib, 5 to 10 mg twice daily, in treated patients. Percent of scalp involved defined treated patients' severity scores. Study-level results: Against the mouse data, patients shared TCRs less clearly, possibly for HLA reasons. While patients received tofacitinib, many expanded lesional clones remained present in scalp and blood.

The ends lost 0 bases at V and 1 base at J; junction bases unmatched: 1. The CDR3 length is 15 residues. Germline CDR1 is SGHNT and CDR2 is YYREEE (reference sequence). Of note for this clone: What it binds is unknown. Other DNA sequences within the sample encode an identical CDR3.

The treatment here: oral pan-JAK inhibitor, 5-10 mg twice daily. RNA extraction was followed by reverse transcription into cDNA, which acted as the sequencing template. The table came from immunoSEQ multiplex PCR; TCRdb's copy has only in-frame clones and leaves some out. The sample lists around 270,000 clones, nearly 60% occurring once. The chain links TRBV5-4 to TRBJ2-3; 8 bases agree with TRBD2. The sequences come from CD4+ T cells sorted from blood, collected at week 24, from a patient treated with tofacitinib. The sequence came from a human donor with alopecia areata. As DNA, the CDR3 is TGTGCCAGCAGCTTGGCGGGGGGGGGCACAGATACGCAGTATTTT. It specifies CASSLAGGGTDTQYF.